This is a list of T cell receptor beta chains from one sample in a study of cytomegalovirus exposure and HLA in healthy donors. Sequencing used immunoSEQ multiplex PCR; TCRdb keeps in-frame clones, though not all of them. Of 90,000 to 150,000 clones listed, about nine tenths are singletons. Sequencing input: PBMCs. These receptors all come from a man between 18 and 35 years old in good health and CMV-seronegative. Both conserved end residues are part of each CDR3. The order of the fields is D gene, V gene, CDR3 length, J gene, clone size, CDR3 protein, CDR3 DNA. D genes are given only for firm matches. The size field is filled for only some rows; it gives once, few, many or a size class.

>-|TRBV11-2|12|TRBJ2-7|few
CASSLYSYEQYF
TGTGCCAGCAGCTTATACAGCTACGAGCAGTACTTC
>-|TRBV7-9|15|TRBJ1-3|-
CASSLVVGEFDTIYF
TGTGCCAGCAGCTTAGTAGTAGGGGAATTTGACACCATATATTTT
>-|TRBV2|14|TRBJ2-7|-
CASSPREGSYEQYF
TGTGCCAGCAGTCCCAGGGAAGGTTCCTACGAGCAGTACTTC
>TRBD1|TRBV12-5|16|TRBJ2-1|-
CASGDRTGGSYNEQFF
TGTGCTAGTGGAGATAGGACAGGGGGGTCCTACAATGAGCAGTTCTTC
>-|TRBV28|13|TRBJ1-2|-
CASRSGPNYGYTF
TGTGCCAGCAGATCAGGGCCTAACTATGGCTACACCTTC
>-|TRBV5-1|18|TRBJ1-4|-
CASSLAEGTTSGNEKLFF
TGCGCCAGCAGCTTGGCCGAAGGAACGACAAGTGGGAATGAAAAACTGTTTTTT
>-|TRBV5-4|16|TRBJ2-6|-
CASRRDPVSGANVLTF
TGTGCCAGCAGACGAGATCCGGTCTCTGGGGCCAACGTCCTGACTTTC
>TRBD1|TRBV7-2|15|TRBJ1-5|few
CASSLVRTGGQPQHF
TGTGCCAGCAGCTTAGTGCGGACAGGGGGGCAGCCCCAGCATTTT
>-|TRBV28|16|TRBJ1-1|-
CASSPSGWGLNTEAFF
TGTGCCAGCAGCCCCTCGGGTTGGGGGCTGAACACTGAAGCTTTCTTT
>TRBD1|TRBV6-5|13|TRBJ2-1|-
CASTSTGNNEQFF
TGTGCCAGCACCTCGACAGGGAATAATGAGCAGTTCTTC
>-|TRBV27|15|TRBJ2-5|-
CASSLSTTFVGTQYF
TGTGCCAGCAGTTTATCGACTACCTTCGTGGGGACCCAGTACTTC
>TRBD1|TRBV18|18|TRBJ1-2|-
CASSPRTTGTDPSYGYTF
TGTGCCAGCTCACCACGCACTACCGGGACAGACCCGTCCTATGGCTACACCTTC
>TRBD2|TRBV7-9|15|TRBJ2-5|few
CASSLVLGRAETQYF
TGTGCCAGCAGCTTAGTTCTGGGGAGGGCAGAGACCCAGTACTTC
>-|TRBV19|15|TRBJ2-6|-
CASTLDSSGANVLTF
TGTGCCAGTACCCTGGACAGTTCTGGGGCCAACGTCCTGACTTTC
>-|TRBV5-1|14|TRBJ2-2|-
CASSLGHSTGELFF
TGCGCCAGCAGCTTGGGACATTCCACCGGGGAGCTGTTTTTT
>TRBD2|TRBV6-6|13|TRBJ2-5|-
CASQTSGAKTQYF
TGTGCCAGCCAAACTAGCGGGGCGAAGACCCAGTACTTC
>-|TRBV28|13|TRBJ1-1|-
CASSEGGGTEAFF
TGTGCCAGCAGCGAGGGCGGCGGTACTGAAGCTTTCTTT
>TRBD2|TRBV5-1|16|TRBJ2-1|-
CASSLKGLAGGSEQFF
TGCGCCAGCAGCTTGAAAGGGCTAGCGGGAGGATCTGAGCAGTTCTTC
>TRBD1|TRBV6-5|14|TRBJ1-1|-
CASNGQGQNTEAFF
TGTGCCAGCAACGGACAGGGTCAGAACACTGAAGCTTTCTTT
>TRBD1|TRBV27|16|TRBJ2-3|once
CASREIRGLKGDTQYF
TGTGCCAGCCGAGAGATCAGGGGGCTCAAGGGAGATACGCAGTATTTT
>-|TRBV7-2|12|TRBJ1-1|-
CASSYGGTEAFF
TGTGCCAGCAGCTACGGGGGGACTGAAGCTTTCTTT
>-|TRBV7-2|15|TRBJ2-1|-
CASSFRGGEYNEQFF
TGTGCCAGCAGCTTTAGGGGGGGCGAGTACAATGAGCAGTTCTTC
>-|TRBV6-1|15|TRBJ2-1|-
CASSEEKGIGYEQFF
TGTGCCAGCAGTGAAGAAAAGGGGATCGGCTATGAGCAGTTCTTC
>-|TRBV6-1|17|TRBJ1-3|-
CASSEQEGLLSGNTIYF
TGTGCCAGCAGTGAACAGGAGGGCCTCCTCTCTGGAAACACCATATATTTT
>-|TRBV28|14|TRBJ2-1|-
CASMEGGLYNEQFF
TGTGCCAGCATGGAGGGTGGGCTATATAATGAGCAGTTCTTC
>-|TRBV19|14|TRBJ1-5|-
CASRENQGYQPQHF
TGTGCCAGTAGGGAAAATCAGGGGTATCAGCCCCAGCATTTT
>-|TRBV5-1|15|TRBJ2-5|once
CASSLDLRRQETQYF
TGCGCCAGCAGCTTGGACCTCAGAAGACAAGAGACCCAGTACTTC
>-|TRBV27|15|TRBJ2-7|-
CASSLSLFGDYEQYF
TGTGCCAGCAGTTTATCTCTTTTCGGAGACTACGAGCAGTACTTC
>-|TRBV28|13|TRBJ1-2|-
CASSFGGAYGYTF
TGTGCCAGCAGTTTCGGCGGGGCCTATGGCTACACCTTC
>-|TRBV29-1|14|TRBJ1-1|-
CSVAQGTLNTEAFF
TGCAGCGTTGCCCAGGGCACCTTGAACACTGAAGCTTTCTTT